This T cell receptor beta chain was documented in a study of preoperative IRX-2 immunotherapy in early breast cancer. This clone has more than one count but fewer than ten. CDR3 length: 13 amino acids. Germline assignment: CDR1 LNHDA and CDR2 SQIVND (reference sequence). V was clipped by 5 bases and J by 2 bases, with 10 bases between them. The sample's treatment: preoperative locoregional IRX-2 cytokine immunotherapy. Preoperative locoregional IRX-2 cytokine immunotherapy was tested in the phase Ib source study. The protocol was immunoSEQ multiplex PCR, while the TCRdb copy is restricted to in-frame clones and leaves out a portion. Of 30,000 or so clones listed, 82% are singletons.

This clonotype was obtained from a human donor with breast cancer. This sample was taken from a patient treated with IRX-2 immunotherapy. J is TRBJ2-7 and V is TRBV19; D may be TRBD1 or TRBD2 (5 bases each). CDR3 amino acids: CASSPGPTYEQYF. CDR3 bases: TGTGCCAGTAGTCCGGGACCGACCTACGAGCAGTACTTC.